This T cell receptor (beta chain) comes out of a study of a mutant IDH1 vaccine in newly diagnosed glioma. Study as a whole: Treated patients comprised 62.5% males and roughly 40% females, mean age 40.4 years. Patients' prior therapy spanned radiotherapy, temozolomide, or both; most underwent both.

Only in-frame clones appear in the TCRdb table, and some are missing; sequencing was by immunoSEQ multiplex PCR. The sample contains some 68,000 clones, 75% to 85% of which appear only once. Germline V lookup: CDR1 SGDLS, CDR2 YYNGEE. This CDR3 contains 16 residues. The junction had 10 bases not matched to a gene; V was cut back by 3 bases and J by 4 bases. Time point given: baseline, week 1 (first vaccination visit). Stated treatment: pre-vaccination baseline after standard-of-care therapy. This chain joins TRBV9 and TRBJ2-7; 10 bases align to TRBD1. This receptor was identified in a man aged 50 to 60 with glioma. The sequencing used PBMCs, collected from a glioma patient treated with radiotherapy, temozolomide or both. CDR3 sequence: CASSGQSGTGAYEQYF. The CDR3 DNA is TGTGCCAGCAGCGGCCAGTCCGGGACAGGGGCGTACGAGCAGTACTTC.